Listed below are T cell receptor beta chains from one sample, sequenced in a study of blood T cell repertoires in COVID-19. Generated by immunoSEQ multiplex PCR, the TCRdb table keeps only in-frame clones and is missing some. The data contain about 190,000 clones, around nine tenths of them singletons. Specimen: peripheral blood. These receptor sequences come from a man in his 60s with active or convalescent COVID-19. The CDR3 runs from the conserved cysteine through the conserved F or W. A D gene is named only where the DNA matches it firmly. Expanded clones get a size class; other rows say once, few or many, or leave the size out.

>.|TRBV4-2|TRBD2|TRBJ2-1
CASSQALAGRTYNEQFF
TGTGCCAGCAGCCAAGCATTAGCGGGGAGAACCTACAATGAGCAGTTCTTC
>.|TRBV5-1|TRBD2|TRBJ2-7
CASNPPGGARGEQYF
TGCGCCAGCAATCCACCCGGGGGGGCGCGGGGCGAGCAGTACTTC
>.|TRBV5-1|TRBD1|TRBJ1-3
CASSPTGGTGNTIYF
TGCGCCAGCAGCCCGACAGGGGGCACTGGAAACACCATATATTTT
>.|TRBV3-1/TRBV3-2|TRBD1|TRBJ1-1
CASSLRDSRESEAFF
TGTGCCAGCAGCCTAAGGGACAGCCGGGAGTCTGAAGCTTTCTTT
>.|TRBV7-2|.|TRBJ2-2
CASSLINGVAGELFF
TGTGCCAGCAGCTTAATCAACGGAGTGGCCGGGGAGCTGTTTTTT
>.|TRBV19|.|TRBJ1-5
CASSIFTGSNQPQHF
TGTGCCAGTAGTATATTCACAGGGAGCAATCAGCCCCAGCATTTT
>.|TRBV19|TRBD1|TRBJ2-6
CASMGQHSGANVLTF
TGTGCCAGTATGGGACAGCACTCTGGGGCCAACGTCCTGACTTTC
>.|TRBV6-5|.|TRBJ2-1
CASRGTQGNEQFF
TGTGCCAGCAGGGGAACTCAGGGCAATGAGCAGTTCTTC
>.|TRBV11-2|.|TRBJ1-2
CASSLSRSGYTF
TGTGCCAGCAGCTTATCCCGGAGTGGCTACACCTTC
>.|TRBV28|TRBD2|TRBJ2-7
CASSLRGLAGGEQYF
TGTGCCAGCAGTTTACGGGGGCTAGCGGGGGGAGAGCAGTACTTC
>.|TRBV15|.|TRBJ1-1
CATSRNQGNEAFF
TGTGCCACCAGCAGAAATCAGGGGAACGAAGCTTTCTTT
>.|TRBV18|.|TRBJ1-3
CASSPSLFTGNTIYF
TGTGCCAGCTCACCATCACTATTTACTGGAAACACCATATATTTT
>.|TRBV5-1|.|TRBJ2-1
CASSLFVPGEQFF
TGCGCCAGCAGCTTGTTCGTACCGGGGGAGCAGTTCTTC
>.|TRBV6-5|TRBD1|TRBJ1-1
CASSPPTGGLGEAFF
TGTGCCAGCAGTCCCCCAACAGGGGGTCTAGGTGAAGCTTTCTTT
>.|TRBV6-1|.|TRBJ1-6
CASSDRGNNSPLHF
TGTGCCAGCAGTGACAGGGGAAATAATTCACCCCTCCACTTT
>.|TRBV18|TRBD1|TRBJ2-2
CASSPLTGSTGELFF
TGTGCCAGCTCACCCCTGACAGGGTCCACCGGGGAGCTGTTTTTT
>.|TRBV19|.|TRBJ2-2
CASSISSGNTGELFF
TGTGCCAGTAGTATCTCGTCCGGGAACACCGGGGAGCTGTTTTTT
>.|TRBV24-1|.|TRBJ2-1
CATSDPKSDEQFF
TGTGCCACCAGTGATCCGAAAAGCGATGAGCAGTTCTTC
>.|TRBV9|TRBD2|TRBJ2-3
CASSVGLATSTDTQYF
TGTGCCAGCAGCGTAGGACTAGCGACTAGCACAGATACGCAGTATTTT
>.|TRBV19|.|TRBJ1-2
CASSPQGIYGYTF
TGTGCCAGTAGTCCTCAGGGAATCTATGGCTACACCTTC
>.|TRBV9|.|TRBJ1-2
CASSVEPGKRGYTF
TGTGCCAGCAGCGTAGAACCAGGGAAGCGTGGCTACACCTTC
>.|TRBV5-1|.|TRBJ1-2
CASSLNRGYGGYTF
TGCGCCAGCAGCTTGAACCGAGGGTATGGCGGCTACACCTTC
>.|TRBV6-5|TRBD1|TRBJ1-1
CASTLTGVTEAFF
TGTGCCAGCACCCTAACAGGGGTCACTGAAGCTTTCTTT
>.|TRBV2|TRBD1|TRBJ2-7
CASSGGQAALEQYF
TGTGCCAGCAGTGGGGGACAGGCGGCCCTCGAGCAGTACTTC
>.|TRBV11-2|.|TRBJ1-3
CASSLLPGIIYF
TGTGCCAGCAGCTTACTACCAGGGATTATATATTTT
>.|TRBV2|TRBD2|TRBJ2-5
CASSGLAGGETQYF
TGTGCCAGCAGTGGACTAGCGGGGGGAGAGACCCAGTACTTC
>.|TRBV6-5|.|TRBJ1-2
CASATGNYGYTF
TGTGCCAGCGCTACAGGCAACTATGGCTACACCTTC
>.|TRBV10-3|.|TRBJ2-1
CAIRGDSAKGNEQFF
TGTGCCATCAGGGGGGACTCCGCGAAAGGGAATGAGCAGTTCTTC
>.|TRBV7-9|TRBD1|TRBJ2-3
CASSARDRDSTDTQYF
TGTGCCAGCAGCGCTCGGGACAGGGATAGCACAGATACGCAGTATTTT
>once|TRBV2|.|TRBJ2-3
CASDSYRGTDTQYF
TGTGCCAGCGACTCCTACAGGGGCACAGATACGCAGTATTTT
>.|TRBV5-4|TRBD2|TRBJ2-1
CASSLRRSSGGGNEQFF
TGTGCCAGCAGCTTGAGGAGGTCTAGCGGGGGAGGGAATGAGCAGTTCTTC
>.|TRBV3-1/TRBV3-2|TRBD2|TRBJ2-3
CASSPGTSGGAAVNTQYF
TGTGCCAGCAGTCCCGGGACTAGCGGGGGGGCCGCGGTAAATACGCAGTATTTT
>.|TRBV5-5|TRBD1|TRBJ1-1
CASSGGGTGNTEAFF
TGTGCCAGCAGCGGAGGAGGGACAGGGAACACTGAAGCTTTCTTT
>.|TRBV5-1|TRBD1|TRBJ1-1
CASSFKRQGVPVTEAFF
TGCGCCAGCAGCTTCAAAAGGCAGGGGGTGCCGGTCACTGAAGCTTTCTTT
>.|TRBV7-3|TRBD1|TRBJ2-7
CASSLTGGSYEQYF
TGTGCCAGCAGCTTGACAGGGGGCTCCTACGAGCAGTACTTC